This TCR beta chain was captured by sequencing in a study of control samples from healthy donors and cancer patients. Only in-frame clones appear in the TCRdb table, and some are missing; sequencing was by immunoSEQ multiplex PCR. The profile shows about 190,000 clones, over 85% of them singletons. V shed 3 bases and J shed 1 base, with 6 bases lying between them. The CDR3 is 14 amino acids. Per the germline V gene, CDR1 is MNHEY and CDR2 is SMNVEV (reference sequence). Sequencing input: blood. The sequence was collected from a young man in good health. This chain connects TRBV27 to TRBJ2-2; D unresolved. The CDR3 bases are TGTGCCAGCAGTTTTGCACGGAACACCGGGGAGCTGTTTTTT. Translation: CASSFARNTGELFF.